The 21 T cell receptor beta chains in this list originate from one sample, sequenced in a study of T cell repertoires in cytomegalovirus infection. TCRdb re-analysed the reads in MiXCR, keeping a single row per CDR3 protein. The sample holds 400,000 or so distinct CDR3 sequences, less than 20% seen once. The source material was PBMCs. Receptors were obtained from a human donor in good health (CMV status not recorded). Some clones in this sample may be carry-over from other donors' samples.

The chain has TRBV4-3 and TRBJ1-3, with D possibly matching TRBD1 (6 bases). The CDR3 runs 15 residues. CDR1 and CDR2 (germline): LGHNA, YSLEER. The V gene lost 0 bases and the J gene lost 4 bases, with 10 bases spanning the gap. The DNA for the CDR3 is TGCGCCAGCAGCCAAGATGTGGGGGGCGGAAACACCATATATTTT. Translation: CASSQDVGGGNTIYF.

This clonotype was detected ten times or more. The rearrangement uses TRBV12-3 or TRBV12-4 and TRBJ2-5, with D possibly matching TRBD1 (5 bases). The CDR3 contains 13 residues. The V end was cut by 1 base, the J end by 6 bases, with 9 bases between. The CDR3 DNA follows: TGTGCCAGCAGTTTAGTGGACACTCAGACCCAGTACTTC. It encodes CASSLVDTQTQYF.

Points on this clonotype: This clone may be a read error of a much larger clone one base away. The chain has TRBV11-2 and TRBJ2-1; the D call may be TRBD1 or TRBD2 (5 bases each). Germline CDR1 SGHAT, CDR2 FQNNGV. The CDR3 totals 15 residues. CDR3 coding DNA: TGTGCCAGCAGCTTAGGCCCGGGACGCTACAATGAGCTGTTCTTC. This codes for CASSLGPGRYNELFF. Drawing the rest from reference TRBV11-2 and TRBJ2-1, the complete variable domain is EAGVAQSPRYKIIEKRQSVAFWCNPISGHATLYWYQQILGQGPKLLIQFQNNGVVDDSQLPKDRFSAERLKGVDSTLKIQPAKLEDSAVYLCASSLGPGRYNELFFGPGTRLTVL.

The CDR3 DNA reads TGCAGCGGGGGATGGCGACGGGACATCGGCGATCAGCCCCAGCATTTT. It specifies CSGGWRRDIGDQPQHF. The genes are TRBV29-1 and TRBJ1-5; maybe TRBD1 (6 bases). Germline V gene lookup returns CDR1 SQVTM and CDR2 ANQGSEA. V was shortened by 7 bases and J by 5 bases, with 24 bases between the two germline ends. The CDR3 is 16 residues long. The whole variable domain, remainder taken from reference TRBV29-1 and TRBJ1-5, is SAVISQKPSRDICQRGTSLTIQCQVDSQVTMMFWYRQQPGQSLTLIATANQGSEATYESGFVIDKFPISRPNLTFSTLTVSNMSPEDSSIYLCSGGWRRDIGDQPQHFGDGTRLSIL.

This chain's CDR3 is CSASRPFNSNQPQHF. In DNA, the CDR3 is TGCAGTGCTAGCCGACCATTTAATAGCAATCAGCCCCAGCATTTT. The chain joins TRBV20-1 to TRBJ1-5; D is unresolved. Trimming left V 3 bases short and J 0 bases short, with 12 bases between. The CDR3 covers 15 residues. The germline V gene encodes CDR1 DFQATT and CDR2 SNEGSKA (reference sequence).

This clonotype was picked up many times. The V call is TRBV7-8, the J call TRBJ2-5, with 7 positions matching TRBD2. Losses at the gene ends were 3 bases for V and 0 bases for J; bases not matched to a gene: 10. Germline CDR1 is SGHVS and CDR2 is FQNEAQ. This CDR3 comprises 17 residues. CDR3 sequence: CASSFWGGTAYQETQYF. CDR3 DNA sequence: TGTGCCAGCAGCTTTTGGGGGGGGACCGCCTACCAAGAGACCCAGTACTTC.

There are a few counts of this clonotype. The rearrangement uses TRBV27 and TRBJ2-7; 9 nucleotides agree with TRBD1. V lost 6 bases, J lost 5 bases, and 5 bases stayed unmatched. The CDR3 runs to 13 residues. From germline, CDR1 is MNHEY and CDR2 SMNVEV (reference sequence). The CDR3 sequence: CASSLTGGHEQYF. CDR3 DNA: TGTGCCAGCAGCCTCACAGGGGGCCACGAGCAGTACTTC.

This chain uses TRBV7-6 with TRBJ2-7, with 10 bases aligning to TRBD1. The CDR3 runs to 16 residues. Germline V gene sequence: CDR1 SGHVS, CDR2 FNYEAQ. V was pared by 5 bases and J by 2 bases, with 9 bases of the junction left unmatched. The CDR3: CASSPVSGTGAYEQYF. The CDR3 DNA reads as TGTGCCAGCAGCCCAGTCTCCGGGACAGGGGCCTACGAGCAGTACTTC.

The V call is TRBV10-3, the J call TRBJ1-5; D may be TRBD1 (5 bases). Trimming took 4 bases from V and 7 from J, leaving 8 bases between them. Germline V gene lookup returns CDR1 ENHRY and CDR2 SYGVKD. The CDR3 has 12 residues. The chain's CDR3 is CAISAGLQPQHF. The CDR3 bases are TGTGCCATCAGTGCAGGGTTGCAGCCCCAGCATTTT.

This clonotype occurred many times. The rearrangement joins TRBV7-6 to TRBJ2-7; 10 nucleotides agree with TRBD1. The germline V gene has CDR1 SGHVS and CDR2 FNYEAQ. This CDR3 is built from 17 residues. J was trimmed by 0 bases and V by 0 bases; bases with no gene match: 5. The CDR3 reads CASSLAQRDRGSYEQYF. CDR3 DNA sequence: TGTGCCAGCAGCTTAGCGCAGAGGGACAGGGGCTCCTACGAGCAGTACTTC. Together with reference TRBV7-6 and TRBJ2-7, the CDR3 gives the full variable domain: GAGVSQSPRYKVTKRGQDVALRCDPISGHVSLYWYRQALGQGPEFLTYFNYEAQQDKSGLPNDRFSAERPEGSISTLTIQRTEQRDSAMYRCASSLAQRDRGSYEQYFGPGTRLTVT.

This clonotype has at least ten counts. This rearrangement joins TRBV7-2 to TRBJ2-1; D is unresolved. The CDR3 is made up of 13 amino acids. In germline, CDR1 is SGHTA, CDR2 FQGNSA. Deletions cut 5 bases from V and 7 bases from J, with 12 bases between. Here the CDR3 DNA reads TGTGCCAGCAGCCTTATTCTAGGAAATGAGCAGTTCTTC. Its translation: CASSLILGNEQFF.

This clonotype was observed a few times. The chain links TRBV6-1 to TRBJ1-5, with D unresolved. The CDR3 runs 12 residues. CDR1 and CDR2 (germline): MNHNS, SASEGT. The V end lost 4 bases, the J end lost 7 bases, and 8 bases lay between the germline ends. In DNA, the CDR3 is TGTGCCAGCAGTGTACCGGGGCAGCCCCAGCATTTT. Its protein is CASSVPGQPQHF.

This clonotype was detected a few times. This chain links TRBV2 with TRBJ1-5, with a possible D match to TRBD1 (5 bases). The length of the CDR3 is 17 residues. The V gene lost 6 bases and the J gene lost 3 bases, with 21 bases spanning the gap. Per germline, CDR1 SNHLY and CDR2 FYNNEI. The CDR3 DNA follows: TGTGCCAGCAGGGCCCGGGGGGGGGTTCCCTCCAATCAGCCCCAGCATTTT. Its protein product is CASRARGGVPSNQPQHF.

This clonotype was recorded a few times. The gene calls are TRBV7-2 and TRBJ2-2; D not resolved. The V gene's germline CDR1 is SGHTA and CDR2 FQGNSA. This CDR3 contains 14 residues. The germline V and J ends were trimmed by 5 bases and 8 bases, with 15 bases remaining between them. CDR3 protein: CASSAARHKGELFF. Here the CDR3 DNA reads TGTGCCAGCAGCGCCGCTAGGCATAAAGGGGAGCTGTTTTTT. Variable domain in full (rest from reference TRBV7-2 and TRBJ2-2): GAGVSQSPSNKVTEKGKDVELRCDPISGHTALYWYRQSLGQGLEFLIYFQGNSAPDKSGLPSDRFSAERTGGSVSTLTIQRTQQEDSAVYLCASSAARHKGELFFGEGSRLTVL.

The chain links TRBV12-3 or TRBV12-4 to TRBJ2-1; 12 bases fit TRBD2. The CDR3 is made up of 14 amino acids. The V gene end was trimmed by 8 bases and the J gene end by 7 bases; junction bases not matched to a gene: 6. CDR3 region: CASGGLAGTNEQFF. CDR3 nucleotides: TGTGCCAGCGGAGGACTAGCGGGAACAAATGAGCAGTTCTTC.

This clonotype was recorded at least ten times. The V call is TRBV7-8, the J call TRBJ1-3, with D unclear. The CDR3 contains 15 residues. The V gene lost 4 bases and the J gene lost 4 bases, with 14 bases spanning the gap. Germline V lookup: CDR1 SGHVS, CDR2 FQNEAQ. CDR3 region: CASSSSVSWGNTIYF. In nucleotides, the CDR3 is TGTGCCAGCAGCTCGAGTGTTTCATGGGGAAACACCATATATTTT.

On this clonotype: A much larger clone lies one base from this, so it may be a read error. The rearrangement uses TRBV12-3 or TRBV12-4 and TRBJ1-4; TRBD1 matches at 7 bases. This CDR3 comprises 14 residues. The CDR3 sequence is CASSMTGTSEKLFF. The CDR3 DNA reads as TGTGCCAGCAGTATGACAGGGACTAGTGAAAAACTGTTTTTT.

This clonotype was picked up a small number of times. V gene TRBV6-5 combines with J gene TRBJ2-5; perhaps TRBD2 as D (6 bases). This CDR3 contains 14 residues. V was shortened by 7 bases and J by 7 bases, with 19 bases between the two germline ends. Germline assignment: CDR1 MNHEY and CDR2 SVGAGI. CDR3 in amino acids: CASIKTGRRGTQYF. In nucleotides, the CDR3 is TGTGCCAGCATCAAAACCGGGAGACGAGGGACCCAGTACTTC.

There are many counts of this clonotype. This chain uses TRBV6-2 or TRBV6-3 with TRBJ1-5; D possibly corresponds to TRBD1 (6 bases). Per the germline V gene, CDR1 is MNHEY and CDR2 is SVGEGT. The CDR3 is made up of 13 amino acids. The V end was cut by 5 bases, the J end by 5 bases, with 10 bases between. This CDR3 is CASSKQGDQPQHF. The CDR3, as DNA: TGTGCCAGCAGTAAACAGGGAGATCAGCCCCAGCATTTT.

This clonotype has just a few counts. The CDR3: CASSFSETQFF. The CDR3 DNA sequence: TGTGCCAGCAGTTTTAGTGAGACCCAGTTCTTC. The V and J genes are TRBV12-3 or TRBV12-4 and TRBJ2-1; D uncertain. Between the trimmed V and J ends, which lost 3 bases and 13 bases, there was a span of 10 bases. CDR3 length: 11 residues.

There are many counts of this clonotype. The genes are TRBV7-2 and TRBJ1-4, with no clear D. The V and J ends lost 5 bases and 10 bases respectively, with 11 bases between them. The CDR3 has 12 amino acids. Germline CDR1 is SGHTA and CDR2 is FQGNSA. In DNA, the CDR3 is TGTGCCAGCAGCCTACCCCCCGCAAAACTGTTTTTT. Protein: CASSLPPAKLFF.